The present TCR beta chain was sequenced within a study of T-cell reconstitution after alpha-beta-depleted transplantation in children. The germline V gene has CDR1 SGHRS and CDR2 YFSETQ. The CDR3 contains 14 residues. V lost 0 bases, J lost 7 bases, and 10 bases lay in between. Unique molecular identifiers were incorporated into the prepared TCRbeta library. Each CDR3 protein gets one entry after TCRdb re-called the PCR reads with MiXCR. The sample yields 350,000 to 400,000 distinct CDR3 sequences, about 20% seen once. The chain is built from TRBV5-1 and TRBJ2-2, with D unresolved. This TCR was recovered from a human donor who donated a stem cell graft to a child with acute myeloid leukemia. The source material was PBMCs from the stem cell graft donor, sampled from the stem cell graft. CDR3 protein: CASSLEGQNGELFF. As DNA, the CDR3 is TGCGCCAGCAGCTTGGAGGGTCAGAACGGGGAGCTGTTTTTT.